Each of the 32 T cell receptor beta chains below was sequenced from the same sample in a study of T cell clones after liver transplantation. Generated by immunoSEQ multiplex PCR, the TCRdb table keeps only in-frame clones and is missing some. The sample has roughly 120,000 clones, over 75% seen once. The sequencing used CD4+ T cells from blood, collected 12 months after liver transplant. Source of these receptors: a human patient who received a liver transplant. Some T cells may be graft donor cells.

This clone was seen a handful of times. The rearrangement uses TRBV4-3 and TRBJ1-4, with unresolved D. V lost 1 base and J 7 bases, leaving 7 bases between the germline ends. Germline CDR1 LGHNA, CDR2 YSLEER. The CDR3 length is 13 residues. In DNA, the CDR3 is TGCGCCAGCAGCCAAGTCTGGGGTGAAAAACTGTTTTTT. Amino acid sequence: CASSQVWGEKLFF.

V gene TRBV7-9 combines with J gene TRBJ2-1; 7 bases align to TRBD2. Trimming at V came to 4 bases and at J to 3 bases, leaving 12 bases not matched to a gene. Per the germline V gene, CDR1 is SEHNR and CDR2 is FQNEAQ (reference sequence). The CDR3 is 17 residues long. The CDR3: CASSSRIGRESYNEQFF. The CDR3 DNA sequence: TGTGCCAGCAGCTCCCGTATTGGGCGGGAGAGCTACAATGAGCAGTTCTTC.

V gene TRBV6-5 combines with J gene TRBJ2-1; 13 nucleotides agree with TRBD2. Germline-derived CDR1 and CDR2 are MNHEY and SVGAGI. The CDR3 is made up of 15 amino acids. Losses at the gene ends were 6 bases for V and 5 bases for J; bases not matched to a gene: 4. This chain's CDR3 is CASSFGLAGDNEQFF. The DNA for the CDR3 is TGTGCCAGCAGCTTTGGACTAGCGGGAGACAATGAGCAGTTCTTC.

In its sample, this clone was seen once. The chain is built from TRBV9 and TRBJ2-3, with 12 bases fitting TRBD2. The V and J ends lost 3 bases and 5 bases, in that order; junction bases with no gene match: 10. The germline V gene encodes CDR1 SGDLS and CDR2 YYNGEE. The CDR3 is 17 amino acids. CDR3 loop: CASSGFTSSGRGDTQYF. CDR3 DNA: TGTGCCAGCAGCGGTTTTACGTCTAGCGGGAGGGGAGATACGCAGTATTTT.

CDR3 in amino acids: CASSVRGETEAFF. The CDR3 nucleotides are TGTGCCAGCAGCGTCCGGGGGGAGACTGAAGCTTTCTTT. The rearrangement joins TRBV9 to TRBJ1-1; TRBD1 might be the D (5 bases). V was clipped by 2 bases and J by 5 bases, with 10 bases between them. The germline V gene encodes CDR1 SGDLS and CDR2 YYNGEE. The CDR3 consists of 13 residues.

The rearrangement links TRBV29-1 to TRBJ1-1; the D is unclear. This CDR3 has 13 amino acids. The V gene's germline CDR1 is SQVTM and CDR2 ANQGSEA. V lost 4 bases to trimming and J lost 1 base, with 10 bases between them. This CDR3 is CSVGARSNTEAFF. CDR3 coding DNA: TGCAGCGTTGGAGCACGATCGAACACTGAAGCTTTCTTT.

The chain joins TRBV19 to TRBJ2-7, with a weak D call TRBD1 (5 bases). This CDR3 comprises 15 residues. V dropped 2 bases and J dropped 0 bases, with 11 bases sitting between them. The germline V gene encodes CDR1 LNHDA and CDR2 SQIVND (reference sequence). This CDR3 reads CASSITGEGSYEQYF. CDR3 sequence (DNA): TGTGCCAGTAGTATAACAGGAGAAGGCTCCTACGAGCAGTACTTC. The full variable domain, in which reference TRBV19 and TRBJ2-7 provide the parts outside the CDR3, is DGGITQSPKYLFRKEGQNVTLSCEQNLNHDAMYWYRQDPGQGLRLIYYSQIVNDFQKGDIAEGYSVSREKKESFPLTVTSAQKNPTAFYLCASSITGEGSYEQYFGPGTRLTVT.

The chain has TRBV2 and TRBJ2-5; perhaps TRBD1 as D (5 bases). With 3 bases removed from V and 4 bases from J, the gap between germline ends came to 9 bases. This CDR3 has 13 residues. Looked up from germline, CDR1 is SNHLY and CDR2 is FYNNEI. CDR3 nucleotide sequence: TGTGCCAGCAGTGATGTGGGGCGAGAGACCCAGTACTTC. Its protein product is CASSDVGRETQYF.

The chain has TRBV5-1 and TRBJ2-3; D is uncertain. V gave up 0 bases and J gave up 1 base, with 9 bases separating them. Per germline, CDR1 SGHRS and CDR2 YFSETQ. This CDR3 comprises 15 residues. This CDR3 is CASSLEVPGTDTQYF. The CDR3 region has the DNA TGCGCCAGCAGCTTGGAAGTTCCGGGCACAGATACGCAGTATTTT.

This clone was seen a single time. This chain joins TRBV5-1 and TRBJ1-4; a possible D gene is TRBD1 (6 bases). V was trimmed by 1 base and J by 7 bases, leaving 11 bases between them. The CDR3 has 14 residues. Germline V gene data show CDR1 as SGHRS and CDR2 as YFSETQ. The CDR3 loop is CASSLMGASEKLFF. CDR3 sequence (DNA): TGCGCCAGCAGCTTGATGGGGGCAAGTGAAAAACTGTTTTTT.

V is TRBV2 and J is TRBJ2-3; the match to TRBD2 covers 10 bases. Per the germline V gene, CDR1 is SNHLY and CDR2 is FYNNEI. Trimming at V came to 5 bases and at J to 1 base, leaving 3 bases not matched to a gene. This CDR3 has 15 residues. The CDR3 loop is CASSLGLAGTDTQYF. DNA for the CDR3: TGTGCCAGCAGTCTCGGACTAGCGGGCACAGATACGCAGTATTTT.

Here the CDR3 reads CASSQDLDRVEQYF. DNA of the CDR3: TGCGCCAGCAGCCAAGATTTGGATAGGGTCGAGCAGTACTTC. This chain links TRBV4-3 with TRBJ2-7; the D is unclear. Looked up from germline, CDR1 is LGHNA and CDR2 is YSLEER. Trimming shortened V by 0 bases and J by 6 bases, and 12 bases separated the two germline ends. The CDR3 contains 14 residues.

The chain employs TRBV5-4 and TRBJ2-3; D tentatively reads TRBD1 or TRBD2 (5 bases each). Deletions cut 0 bases from V and 0 bases from J, with 11 bases between. CDR3 length: 16 residues. Per the germline V gene, CDR1 is SGHNT and CDR2 is YYREEE (reference sequence). The CDR3 bases are TGTGCCAGCAGCTTGGAGGGACCTCGAAGCACAGATACGCAGTATTTT. Protein sequence: CASSLEGPRSTDTQYF.

This clone was detected only once. This sequence joins TRBV9 and TRBJ1-1, with 10 bases that match TRBD1. CDR3 length: 16 residues. Losses at the gene ends were 4 bases for V and 0 bases for J; bases not matched to a gene: 6. The germline gives CDR1 SGDLS, CDR2 YYNGEE. CDR3 loop: CASSPRQGAMNTEAFF. CDR3 DNA sequence: TGTGCCAGCAGCCCCCGACAGGGGGCGATGAACACTGAAGCTTTCTTT.

The chain links TRBV18 to TRBJ1-2, with D maybe TRBD1 (6 bases). CDR1 KGHSH and CDR2 LQKENI come from the germline V gene. CDR3 size: 15 residues. V dropped 3 bases and J dropped 3 bases, with 14 bases sitting between them. CDR3 residues: CASSPTDRSYYGYTF. Here the CDR3 DNA reads TGTGCCAGCTCACCGACTGACAGGTCCTACTATGGCTACACCTTC.

The chain recombines TRBV4-3 with TRBJ2-3, with D maybe TRBD2 (6 bases). Germline V gives CDR1 LGHNA, CDR2 YSLEER. V was clipped by 1 base and J by 0 bases, with 11 bases between them. The CDR3 spans 16 residues. The CDR3 sequence is CASSQAASESTDTQYF. The CDR3 bases are TGCGCCAGCAGCCAAGCTGCTAGCGAGAGCACAGATACGCAGTATTTT.

The V gene is TRBV5-4, the J gene TRBJ2-7; 10 nucleotides match TRBD2. Germline V lookup: CDR1 SGHNT, CDR2 YYREEE (reference sequence). This CDR3 is 15 amino acids long. Unmatched junction bases numbered 9, after V lost 4 bases and J lost 5 bases. In DNA, the CDR3 is TGTGCCAGCAGCCTACCCGGGACTAGCGCCCACGAGCAGTACTTC. It codes for CASSLPGTSAHEQYF.

In its sample, this clone was seen once. This chain links TRBV10-1 with TRBJ2-1; D unresolved. The V end lost 0 bases, the J end lost 3 bases, and 15 bases lay between the germline ends. The CDR3 spans 17 residues. The germline gives CDR1 WNHNN, CDR2 SYGVQD (reference sequence). CDR3 nucleotide sequence: TGCGCCAGCAGTGAGTCGTTTGTGAAGCGAGACTACAATGAGCAGTTCTTC. Translation: CASSESFVKRDYNEQFF.

The rearrangement joins TRBV7-3 to TRBJ2-7; 9 nucleotides align to TRBD2. The CDR3 runs 15 residues. V lost 8 bases, J lost 3 bases, and 11 bases stayed unmatched. Per germline, CDR1 SGHTA and CDR2 FQGTGA. The CDR3 sequence: CASLWPPAGGYEQYF. The CDR3 DNA is TGTGCCAGCCTCTGGCCCCCAGCGGGAGGCTACGAGCAGTACTTC.

The chain is built from TRBV13 and TRBJ2-3, with 7 bases that match TRBD2. From germline, CDR1 is PRHDT and CDR2 FYEKMQ (reference sequence). J was trimmed by 2 bases and V by 0 bases; bases with no gene match: 5. The CDR3 is 16 amino acids. CDR3 coding DNA: TGTGCCAGCAGCTTAGGAGAGCGGGATCTCACAGATACGCAGTATTTT. Translating it yields CASSLGERDLTDTQYF.

The chain links TRBV11-3 to TRBJ2-3, with 12 bases lining up with TRBD2. In germline, CDR1 is SGHNT, CDR2 YENEEA. The CDR3 is made up of 15 amino acids. The V and J ends lost 4 bases and 5 bases, in that order; junction bases with no gene match: 4. In nucleotides, the CDR3 is TGTGCCAGCAGCTCTCCGGGACTAGCGGGAGATACGCAGTATTTT. Translated, it gives CASSSPGLAGDTQYF.

The chain has TRBV10-3 and TRBJ2-3, with TRBD2 matching over 7 bases. Germline values: CDR1 ENHRY, CDR2 SYGVKD. The CDR3 is made up of 12 amino acids. The trim removed 10 bases at V and 6 bases at J, leaving 7 bases unmatched. The chain's CDR3 is CATREAGDTQYF. As DNA, the CDR3 is TGTGCCACCCGGGAGGCCGGGGATACGCAGTATTTT.

The sample holds a few counts of this clone. The chain recombines TRBV5-6 with TRBJ2-3; no clear D gene. CDR3 length equals 14 residues. The germline V gene encodes CDR1 SGHDT and CDR2 YYEEEE. V was clipped by 1 base and J by 6 bases, with 12 bases between them. CDR3 nucleotides: TGTGCCAGCAGCTTGTCGGACCGCGCGGATACGCAGTATTTT. Protein product: CASSLSDRADTQYF.

The chain links TRBV28 to TRBJ1-5, with D uncertain. V lost 3 bases and J 6 bases, leaving 15 bases between the germline ends. Germline-derived CDR1 and CDR2 are MDHEN and SYDVKM. The CDR3 covers 15 residues. CDR3 coding DNA: TGTGCCAGCAGTTTCGTGGGGTCTAGGTCTCAGCCCCAGCATTTT. It is translated as CASSFVGSRSQPQHF.

The chain has TRBV6-5 and TRBJ2-6; unclear D gene. Germline values: CDR1 MNHEY, CDR2 SVGAGI. This CDR3 comprises 16 residues. V was shortened by 2 bases and J by 0 bases, with 8 bases between the two germline ends. The CDR3 bases are TGTGCCAGCAGTTACGTCAGGAGCTCTGGGGCCAACGTCCTGACTTTC. This gives the protein CASSYVRSSGANVLTF.

This clone was seen a single time. This chain uses TRBV6-5 with TRBJ1-2, with 7 nucleotides matching TRBD1. Germline CDR1 and CDR2: MNHEY and SVGAGI. The CDR3 is made up of 14 amino acids. V trimming: 5 bases; J trimming: 3 bases; junction bases outside the gene matches: 6. The chain's CDR3 is CASSPPGQYYGYTF. In DNA form, the CDR3 reads TGTGCCAGCAGTCCCCCGGGACAGTACTATGGCTACACCTTC.

The rearrangement uses TRBV18 and TRBJ1-2; TRBD1 agrees at 9 bases. The germline CDR1 and CDR2 sequences are KGHSH and LQKENI. This CDR3 comprises 15 residues. The trim removed 6 bases at V and 2 bases at J, leaving 7 bases unmatched. In DNA, the CDR3 is TGTGCCAGCTCTATCCCTACAGGGGGCAACTATGGCTACACCTTC. Translation: CASSIPTGGNYGYTF.

The chain couples TRBV5-1 to TRBJ2-3; D is ambiguous. From germline, CDR1 is SGHRS and CDR2 YFSETQ. The CDR3 length is 16 residues. V shed 0 bases and J shed 1 base, with 12 bases lying between them. CDR3 protein: CASSLVFAPGTDTQYF. The CDR3 region has the DNA TGCGCCAGCAGCTTGGTGTTTGCCCCTGGCACAGATACGCAGTATTTT. The variable domain in full, completed from reference TRBV5-1 and TRBJ2-3, reads KAGVTQTPRYLIKTRGQQVTLSCSPISGHRSVSWYQQTPGQGLQFLFEYFSETQRNKGNFPGRFSGRQFSNSRSEMNVSTLELGDSALYLCASSLVFAPGTDTQYFGPGTRLTVL.

This clone is medium-sized in the sample. The chain employs TRBV11-2 and TRBJ1-1; the D gene is possibly TRBD1 (5 bases). Germline assignment: CDR1 SGHAT and CDR2 FQNNGV. V was cut by 0 bases and J by 5 bases, with 16 bases left in between. This CDR3 spans 16 amino acids. The CDR3 DNA follows: TGTGCCAGCAGCTTAGAATTTGGGACTAAGGGGACTGAAGCTTTCTTT. Protein product: CASSLEFGTKGTEAFF. Filled out from reference TRBV11-2 and TRBJ1-1, the complete variable domain reads EAGVAQSPRYKIIEKRQSVAFWCNPISGHATLYWYQQILGQGPKLLIQFQNNGVVDDSQLPKDRFSAERLKGVDSTLKIQPAKLEDSAVYLCASSLEFGTKGTEAFFGQGTRLTVV.

This clone has a single count. V usage is TRBV4-2 and J usage is TRBJ2-7, with 11 bases matching TRBD1. J gave up 4 bases and V 4 bases, and 12 bases lay outside the gene matches. Germline CDR1 is LGHNA and CDR2 is YNFKEQ. This CDR3 region has 17 residues. Here the CDR3 DNA reads TGTGCCAGCAGCCTCCGAGGGACAGGGGGGAAACCATACGAGCAGTACTTC. This encodes CASSLRGTGGKPYEQYF.

This clone showed up just once. The rearrangement uses TRBV10-2 and TRBJ2-7; TRBD2 matches 9 bases. Germline trimming cut 6 bases from V and 7 bases from J; bases unmatched to any gene: 13. Looked up from germline, CDR1 is WSHSY and CDR2 is SAAADI. CDR3 length: 15 residues. The CDR3 region has the DNA TGCGCCAGCAGATCCTTGACTAGCGGCCGCGGGGAGCAGTACTTC. Translating it yields CASRSLTSGRGEQYF.

The genes are TRBV2 and TRBJ1-3, with D tentatively TRBD1 (5 bases). Germline V gives CDR1 SNHLY, CDR2 FYNNEI. This CDR3 has 14 amino acids. Trimming left V 2 bases short and J 5 bases short, with 10 bases between. CDR3: CASSETKGRNTIYF. The CDR3 nucleotides are TGTGCCAGCAGTGAAACGAAGGGGAGAAACACCATATATTTT.